These 29 T cell receptor beta chains were all obtained from the same sample, sequenced in a study of T cells in Graves' hyperthyroidism and ophthalmopathy. Template material for amplifying TCR beta CDR3 regions consisted of RNA transcripts. Researchers ran a first-round RT-PCR on the TCR CDR3 using the HTBI primer set. MiXCR was run by TCRdb on the multiplex PCR reads, yielding one entry per CDR3 protein. The sample lists hundreds of thousands of distinct CDR3 sequences; approximately 13% were seen once. Sequenced input: blood. All receptors come from a woman aged 18-35 years with Graves' hyperthyroidism.

This clonotype was detected many times. This chain links TRBV27 with TRBJ1-1, with 8 bases fitting TRBD1. V trimming: 5 bases; J trimming: 5 bases; junction bases outside the gene matches: 10. Germline V CDR1 and CDR2: MNHEY, SMNVEV (reference sequence). The CDR3 contains 15 residues. The CDR3 loop is CASSAGQGGGTEAFF. The CDR3 DNA follows: TGTGCCAGCAGTGCAGGACAGGGAGGCGGTACTGAAGCTTTCTTT.

This clonotype was detected once. A read error may be the cause here, since a much bigger clone is one base away. The rearrangement links TRBV12-3 or TRBV12-4 to TRBJ2-1, with a possible D match to TRBD2 (5 bases). The J call may not be correct, given that the DNA end is closer to TRBJ2-7. The CDR3 spans 12 residues. CDR3 coding DNA: TGTGCCAGCCGCGGGTCGTACAATGAGCAGTACTTC. As protein: CASRGSYNEQYF.

The table lists this clonotype with many counts. This chain joins TRBV11-2 and TRBJ2-3; the D is unclear. V lost 0 bases and J 5 bases, leaving 12 bases between the germline ends. The germline CDR1 and CDR2 sequences are SGHAT and FQNNGV. CDR3 length: 15 amino acids. The DNA of the CDR3 is TGTGCCAGCAGCTTAGAAGTGGGGTTAGGAGATACGCAGTATTTT. Its translation: CASSLEVGLGDTQYF.

The chain has TRBV9 and TRBJ1-1, with D perhaps TRBD1 (5 bases). The CDR3 is made up of 13 amino acids. Germline assignment: CDR1 SGDLS and CDR2 YYNGEE. Trimming stripped 3 bases from V and 1 base from J, with 7 bases between. CDR3 DNA: TGTGCCAGCAGCGACACAGGGAACACTGAAGCTTTCTTT. It specifies CASSDTGNTEAFF.

This clonotype was detected only a few times. The V and J genes are TRBV9 and TRBJ2-1, with a weak D call TRBD2 (5 bases). The V and J ends lost 0 bases and 8 bases respectively, with 12 bases between them. The V gene's germline CDR1 is SGDLS and CDR2 YYNGEE. The CDR3 extends over 14 amino acids. This chain's CDR3 is CASSVDGIVDEQFF. The CDR3 DNA reads TGTGCCAGCAGCGTAGACGGGATCGTCGATGAGCAGTTCTTC.

This clonotype was seen ten or more times. The CDR3 protein is CASSTPGQGNEQYF. CDR3 DNA: TGTGCCAGTAGTACCCCGGGCCAGGGGAACGAGCAGTACTTC. V usage is TRBV19 and J usage is TRBJ2-7; tentative D call: TRBD1 (6 bases). V lost 4 bases and J 5 bases, leaving 15 bases between the germline ends. Germline V gene sequence: CDR1 LNHDA, CDR2 SQIVND (reference sequence). The length of the CDR3 is 14 residues.

This clonotype was recorded at least ten times. The J gene is TRBJ2-7, the V gene TRBV6-1; TRBD2 is a possible D gene (5 bases). The CDR3 is 13 amino acids. Trimming left V 3 bases short and J 6 bases short, with 12 bases between. Germline values: CDR1 MNHNS, CDR2 SASEGT. Here the CDR3 DNA reads TGTGCCAGCAGTGACTGGCCCCTAGCCGAGCAGTACTTC. Translation: CASSDWPLAEQYF.

This clonotype came up a few times. V is TRBV4-2 and J is TRBJ1-4, with D possibly being TRBD1 (5 bases). Trimming removed 0 bases from V and 8 bases from J, with 13 bases in between. The CDR3 consists of 15 residues. Germline CDR1 and CDR2: LGHNA and YNFKEQ. CDR3 region: CASSQDRGGREKLFF. The CDR3 nucleotides are TGTGCCAGCAGCCAAGATAGGGGAGGGCGCGAAAAACTGTTTTTT.

This clonotype was seen more than once but under ten times. This chain joins TRBV19 and TRBJ1-1; D is ambiguous. Trimming cost V 5 bases and J 4 bases, with 8 bases left between them. CDR1 and CDR2 from the germline V gene are LNHDA and SQIVND (reference sequence). CDR3 size: 12 residues. In DNA form, the CDR3 reads TGTGCCAGTAGTCGGGGTATCACTGAAGCTTTCTTT. Amino acids: CASSRGITEAFF.

This clonotype occurred many times. The J gene is TRBJ2-1, the V gene TRBV20-1, with TRBD2 matching over 12 bases. In germline, CDR1 is DFQATT, CDR2 SNEGSKA (reference sequence). The CDR3 has 15 amino acids. The V segment lost 0 bases and the J segment 7 bases; nucleotides outside the gene matches: 4. The CDR3 region has the DNA TGCAGTGCTAGAGATGGGCTAGCGGGGGGGAATGAGCAGTTCTTC. This translates into CSARDGLAGGNEQFF.

This clonotype was detected a few times. The chain uses TRBV6-5 and TRBJ2-3; a possible D gene is TRBD2 (6 bases). CDR3 length equals 15 residues. V gave up 0 bases and J gave up 8 bases, with 15 bases separating them. Germline CDR1 MNHEY, CDR2 SVGAGI. The CDR3 region is CASSYSVMGGGTQYF. The CDR3 coding sequence is TGTGCCAGCAGTTACTCGGTGATGGGGGGAGGTACGCAGTATTTT.

Of note for this clonotype: One base away lies a much larger clone, so this may be a sequencing read error. The conserved closing phenylalanine or tryptophan is absent in this CDR3, likely reflecting a read error. The genes are TRBV27 and TRBJ1-1; D uncertain. Germline CDR1 is MNHEY and CDR2 is SMNVEV (reference sequence). CDR3 length: 13 amino acids. Trimming removed 6 bases at V and 1 base at J, with 9 bases between. In DNA form, the CDR3 reads TGTGCCAGCAGGCCTACAGAGAACACTGAAGCTTTCCTT. It codes for CASRPTENTEAFL.

This clonotype was found many times. The chain links TRBV20-1 to TRBJ1-2; D gene uncertain. The length of the CDR3 is 12 residues. Trimming took off 3 bases at V and 2 bases at J, with 7 bases between the two ends. CDR1 and CDR2 from the germline V gene are DFQATT and SNEGSKA (reference sequence). The CDR3 coding sequence is TGCAGTGCTAGTTCCGGCAACTATGGCTACACCTTC. This codes for CSASSGNYGYTF.

This clonotype has a count of ten or more. The chain employs TRBV5-1 and TRBJ1-3; 7 bases fit TRBD1. The germline gives CDR1 SGHRS, CDR2 YFSETQ. J gave up 0 bases and V 3 bases, and 6 bases lay outside the gene matches. The length of the CDR3 is 16 residues. CDR3 nucleotide sequence: TGCGCCAGCAGCTCAACGACAGGGCACTCTGGAAACACCATATATTTT. This sequence encodes CASSSTTGHSGNTIYF.

This clonotype appeared many times. V is TRBV11-1 and J is TRBJ2-2; a weak D match, TRBD1 (6 bases). Looked up from germline, CDR1 is SGHAT and CDR2 is FQDESV (reference sequence). This CDR3 spans 16 amino acids. Trimming removed 5 bases from V and 5 bases from J, with 18 bases in between. CDR3 coding DNA: TGTGCCAGCAGCCATACCCAGGGGAAAATAACCGGGGAGCTGTTTTTT. It encodes CASSHTQGKITGELFF.

The genes are TRBV6-5 and TRBJ2-7; possible D gene TRBD2, 6 bases. The CDR3 totals 16 residues. V was cut by 4 bases and J by 3 bases, with 19 bases left in between. CDR1 and CDR2 from the germline V gene are MNHEY and SVGAGI. The CDR3 coding sequence is TGTGCCAGCAGTTTGGGGGAGGCCGTTTTGGGCTACGAGCAGTACTTC. It codes for CASSLGEAVLGYEQYF.

This clonotype has a handful of counts. V and J are TRBV7-3 and TRBJ1-3; D gene unclear. Germline lookup yields CDR1 SGHTA and CDR2 FQGTGA. V was shortened by 4 bases and J by 4 bases, with 8 bases between the two germline ends. CDR3 size: 13 residues. Written as DNA, the CDR3 is TGTGCCAGCAGCTCGGACCTCGGAAACACCATATATTTT. Translation: CASSSDLGNTIYF.

In its sample, this clonotype was seen many times. CDR3 sequence (DNA): TGTGCCAGCAGTTGGACTAGCGGGACCTACGAGCAGTACTTC. It codes for CASSWTSGTYEQYF. The J gene is TRBJ2-7, the V gene TRBV2; 12 nucleotides match TRBD2. J was trimmed by 2 bases and V by 5 bases; bases with no gene match: 1. The CDR3 contains 14 residues. Germline-derived CDR1 and CDR2 are SNHLY and FYNNEI.

This clonotype was counted many times. J is TRBJ2-1 and V is TRBV5-1; TRBD2 matches 12 bases. Germline V CDR1 and CDR2: SGHRS, YFSETQ. Trimming took 7 bases from V and 2 from J; bases not matched to a gene: 13. This CDR3 has 18 residues. CDR3 DNA sequence: TGCGCCAGCTCCGGGACTAGCGGGCCGGGGGGCACCTACAATGAGCAGTTCTTC. Protein sequence: CASSGTSGPGGTYNEQFF. Filled out from reference TRBV5-1 and TRBJ2-1, the complete variable domain reads KAGVTQTPRYLIKTRGQQVTLSCSPISGHRSVSWYQQTPGQGLQFLFEYFSETQRNKGNFPGRFSGRQFSNSRSEMNVSTLELGDSALYLCASSGTSGPGGTYNEQFFGPGTRLTVL.

The table lists this clonotype with many counts. This chain joins TRBV20-1 and TRBJ2-4; D perhaps matches TRBD1 (5 bases). The V gene's germline CDR1 is DFQATT and CDR2 SNEGSKA (reference sequence). The CDR3 is made up of 15 amino acids. CDR3 loop: CSGGKTVSAKNIQYF. The CDR3 DNA follows: TGCAGCGGTGGAAAGACAGTGTCAGCCAAAAACATTCAGTACTTC.

This clonotype appeared many times. The V call is TRBV27, the J call TRBJ2-7; either TRBD1 or TRBD2 may fit D (5 bases each). The germline V and J ends were trimmed by 5 bases and 3 bases, with 20 bases remaining between them. This CDR3 spans 16 amino acids. Germline assignment: CDR1 MNHEY and CDR2 SMNVEV (reference sequence). CDR3 amino acids: CASSLVVGAAHYEQYF. DNA of the CDR3: TGTGCCAGCAGTCTCGTGGTCGGGGCAGCCCACTACGAGCAGTACTTC.

A few counts support this clonotype. The chain uses TRBV4-2 and TRBJ1-2, with TRBD1 matching 8 bases. J was trimmed by 4 bases and V by 0 bases; bases with no gene match: 1. Germline V gene data show CDR1 as LGHNA and CDR2 as YNFKEQ. The CDR3 length is 14 residues. CDR3 DNA sequence: TGTGCCAGCAGCCAAGAAGACAGGGGCTATGGCTACACCTTC. Its translation: CASSQEDRGYGYTF.

This rearrangement joins TRBV6-2 or TRBV6-3 to TRBJ2-7, with 10 positions matching TRBD1. CDR3 size: 16 residues. Germline CDR1 MNHEY, CDR2 SVGEGT. The trim removed 6 bases at V and 6 bases at J, leaving 14 bases unmatched. The CDR3, as DNA: TGTGCCAGCAGCCGAATCCGGGACAGGGGAGGGGGCGAGCAGTACTTC. This translates into CASSRIRDRGGGEQYF.

This clonotype was counted ten times or more. V usage is TRBV4-3 and J usage is TRBJ1-1; tentatively, D is TRBD1 (5 bases). Deletions cut 3 bases from V and 0 bases from J, with 14 bases between. The CDR3 is made up of 16 amino acids. Germline loops: CDR1 LGHNA, CDR2 YSLEER. In DNA form, the CDR3 reads TGCGCCAGCAGCCAGCAACCAGGGCTTTTGAACACTGAAGCTTTCTTT. It translates to CASSQQPGLLNTEAFF.

There are many counts of this clonotype. The chain employs TRBV7-8 and TRBJ1-4; tentatively, D is TRBD1 (5 bases). Germline V gene lookup returns CDR1 SGHVS and CDR2 FQNEAQ. V was pared by 2 bases and J by 3 bases, with 13 bases between. This CDR3 contains 16 residues. The CDR3 nucleotides read TGTGCCAGCAGCTTATCCGCTGGGACTTCTAATGAAAAACTGTTTTTT. Residues: CASSLSAGTSNEKLFF. Based on the CDR3 plus reference TRBV7-8 and TRBJ1-4, the full variable domain is GAGVSQSPRYKVAKRGQDVALRCDPISGHVSLFWYQQALGQGPEFLTYFQNEAQLDKSGLPSDRFFAERPEGSVSTLKIQRTQQEDSAVYLCASSLSAGTSNEKLFFGSGTQLSVL.

This clonotype was detected ten times or more. The rearrangement joins TRBV20-1 to TRBJ2-7, with 8 bases matching TRBD1. This CDR3 has 14 residues. Germline V gene lookup returns CDR1 DFQATT and CDR2 SNEGSKA (reference sequence). V lost 4 bases and J lost 1; bases outside the gene matches: 6. The CDR3 bases are TGCAGTGCTACCCACAGGGGGTCGTCCTACGAGCAGTACTTC. This encodes CSATHRGSSYEQYF.

This clonotype was found many times. The chain is built from TRBV3-1 and TRBJ2-3; TRBD1 matches 7 bases. CDR3 length: 15 residues. CDR1 is LGHDT, CDR2 YNNKEL, per germline (reference sequence). After removal of 3 bases from V and 1 base from J, the junction contained 4 bases not matched to a gene. The CDR3 DNA is TGTGCCAGCAGCCATGCAGGGACAGGCACAGATACGCAGTATTTT. Translating it yields CASSHAGTGTDTQYF.

Ten or more counts support this clonotype. This chain joins TRBV2 and TRBJ2-2; maybe TRBD1 (6 bases). CDR3 length equals 15 residues. Germline loops: CDR1 SNHLY, CDR2 FYNNEI. V lost 5 bases and J lost 4, with 14 bases in between. The CDR3, as DNA: TGTGCCAGCAGTTATTCAGGGGCGAGCACCGGGGAGCTGTTTTTT. Its protein is CASSYSGASTGELFF.

This clonotype was seen many times. The chain has TRBV7-2 and TRBJ1-6; D call uncertain. CDR3 length: 14 residues. From germline, CDR1 is SGHTA and CDR2 FQGNSA. Trimming stripped 0 bases from V and 10 bases from J, with 10 bases between. The CDR3: CASSLAGSWSPLHF. DNA of the CDR3: TGTGCCAGCAGCTTAGCAGGTTCTTGGTCACCCCTCCACTTT.